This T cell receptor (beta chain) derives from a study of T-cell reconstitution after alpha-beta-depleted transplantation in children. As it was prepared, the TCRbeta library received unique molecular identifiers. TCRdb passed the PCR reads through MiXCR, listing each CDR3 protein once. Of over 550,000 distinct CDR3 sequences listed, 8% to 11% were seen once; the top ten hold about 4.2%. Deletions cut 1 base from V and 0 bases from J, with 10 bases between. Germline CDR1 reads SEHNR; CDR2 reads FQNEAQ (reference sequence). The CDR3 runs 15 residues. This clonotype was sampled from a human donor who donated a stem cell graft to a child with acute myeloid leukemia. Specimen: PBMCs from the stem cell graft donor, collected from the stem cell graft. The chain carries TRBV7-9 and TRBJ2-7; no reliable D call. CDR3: CASSLGRLGSYEQYF. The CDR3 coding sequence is TGTGCCAGCAGCTTAGGCAGGTTAGGCTCCTACGAGCAGTACTTC.